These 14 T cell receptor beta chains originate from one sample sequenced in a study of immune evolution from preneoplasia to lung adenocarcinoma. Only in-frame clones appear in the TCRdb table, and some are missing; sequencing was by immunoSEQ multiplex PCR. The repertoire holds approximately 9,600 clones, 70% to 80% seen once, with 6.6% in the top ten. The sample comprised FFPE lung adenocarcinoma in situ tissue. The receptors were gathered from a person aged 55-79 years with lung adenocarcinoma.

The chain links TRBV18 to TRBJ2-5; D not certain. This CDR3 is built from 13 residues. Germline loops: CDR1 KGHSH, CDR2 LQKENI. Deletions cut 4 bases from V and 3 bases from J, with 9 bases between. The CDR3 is CASSRPNEETQYF. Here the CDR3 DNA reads TGTGCCAGCTCACGACCGAACGAAGAGACCCAGTACTTC.

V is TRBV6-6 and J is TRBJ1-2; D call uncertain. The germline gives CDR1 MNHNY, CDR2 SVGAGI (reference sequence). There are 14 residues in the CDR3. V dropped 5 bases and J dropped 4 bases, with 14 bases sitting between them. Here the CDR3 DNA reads TGTGCCAGCAGTCCCCAGGCAGTCAGCTATGGCTACACCTTC. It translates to CASSPQAVSYGYTF.

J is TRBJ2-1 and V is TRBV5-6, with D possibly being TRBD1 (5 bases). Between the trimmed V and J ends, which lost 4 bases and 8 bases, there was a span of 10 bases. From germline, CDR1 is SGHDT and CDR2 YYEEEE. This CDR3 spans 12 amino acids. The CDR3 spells CASSPSGYEQFF. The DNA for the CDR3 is TGTGCCAGCAGCCCCTCAGGGTATGAGCAGTTCTTC.

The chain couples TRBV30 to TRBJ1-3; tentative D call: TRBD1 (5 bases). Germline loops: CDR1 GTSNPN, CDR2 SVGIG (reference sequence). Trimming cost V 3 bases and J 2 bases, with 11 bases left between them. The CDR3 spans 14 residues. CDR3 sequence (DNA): TGTGCCTGGAGCGGGACGGGACCTGGAAACACCATATATTTT. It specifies CAWSGTGPGNTIYF.

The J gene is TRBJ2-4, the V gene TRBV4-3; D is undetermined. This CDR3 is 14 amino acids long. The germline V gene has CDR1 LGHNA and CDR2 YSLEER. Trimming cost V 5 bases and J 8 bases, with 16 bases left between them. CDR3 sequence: CASSDRTGVDIQYF. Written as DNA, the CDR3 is TGCGCCAGCAGCGATCGGACGGGTGTCGACATTCAGTACTTC.

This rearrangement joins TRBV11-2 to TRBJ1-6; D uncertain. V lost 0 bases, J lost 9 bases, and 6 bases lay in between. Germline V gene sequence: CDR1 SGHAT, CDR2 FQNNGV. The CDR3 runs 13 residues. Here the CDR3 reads CASSLDPSSPLHF. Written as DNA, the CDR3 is TGTGCCAGCAGCTTAGATCCCAGTTCACCCCTCCACTTT.

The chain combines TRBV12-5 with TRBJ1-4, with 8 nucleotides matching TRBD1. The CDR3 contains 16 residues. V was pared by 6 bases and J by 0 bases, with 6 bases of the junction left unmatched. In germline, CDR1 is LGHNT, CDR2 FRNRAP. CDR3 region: CASGRDRGSTNEKLFF. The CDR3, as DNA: TGTGCTAGTGGCCGTGACAGGGGCTCAACTAATGAAAAACTGTTTTTT.

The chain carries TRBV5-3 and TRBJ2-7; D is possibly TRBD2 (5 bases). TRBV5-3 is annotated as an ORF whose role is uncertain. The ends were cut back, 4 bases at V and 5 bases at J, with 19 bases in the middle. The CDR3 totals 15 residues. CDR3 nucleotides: TGTGCCAGAAGCCGTCCCAGAGGGCCGCCTGACGAGCAGTACTTC. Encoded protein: CARSRPRGPPDEQYF.

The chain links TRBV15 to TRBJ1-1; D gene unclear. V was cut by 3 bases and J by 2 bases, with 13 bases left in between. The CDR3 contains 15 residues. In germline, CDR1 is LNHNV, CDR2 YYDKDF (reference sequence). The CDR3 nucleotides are TGTGCCACCAGCAGGGAAATTACAGCAAACACTGAAGCTTTCTTT. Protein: CATSREITANTEAFF.

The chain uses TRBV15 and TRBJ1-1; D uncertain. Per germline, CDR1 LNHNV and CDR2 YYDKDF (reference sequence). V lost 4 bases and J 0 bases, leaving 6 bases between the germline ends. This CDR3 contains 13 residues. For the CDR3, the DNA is TGTGCCACCAGCACGGGAGTGAACACTGAAGCTTTCTTT. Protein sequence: CATSTGVNTEAFF.

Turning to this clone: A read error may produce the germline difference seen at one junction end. The CDR3 DNA sequence: TGCGCCAGCACGTCACTAACAGGGAGTAATTTACCCCTCCACTTT. It yields the protein CASTSLTGSNLPLHF. The gene calls are TRBV23-1 and TRBJ1-6; the D gene is possibly TRBD1 (6 bases). TRBV23-1 is sorted into the ORF group, with uncertain function. The CDR3 totals 15 residues.

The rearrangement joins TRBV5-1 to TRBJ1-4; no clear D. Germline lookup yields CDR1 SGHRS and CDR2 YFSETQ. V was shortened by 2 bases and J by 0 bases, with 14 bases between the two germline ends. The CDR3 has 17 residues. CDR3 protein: CASSFEVSSTTNEKLFF. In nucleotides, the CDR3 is TGCGCCAGCAGCTTTGAGGTGTCCTCCACAACTAATGAAAAACTGTTTTTT.

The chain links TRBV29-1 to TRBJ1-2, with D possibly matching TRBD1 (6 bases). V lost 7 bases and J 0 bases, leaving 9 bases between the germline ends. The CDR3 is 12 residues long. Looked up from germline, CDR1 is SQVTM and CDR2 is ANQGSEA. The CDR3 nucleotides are TGCAGCGCAAGGACAGCTAACTATGGCTACACCTTC. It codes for CSARTANYGYTF.

The CDR3 DNA sequence: TGTGCCAGCAGCTTAACTTGGGCAGGGGGCTACGAGCAGTACTTC. As protein: CASSLTWAGGYEQYF. The chain is built from TRBV11-2 and TRBJ2-7; TRBD1 matches at 7 bases. Germline trimming cut 2 bases from V and 3 bases from J; bases unmatched to any gene: 7. The CDR3 extends over 15 amino acids. CDR1 and CDR2 (germline): SGHAT, FQNNGV.